This entry concerns a single T cell receptor beta chain. This clone was counted a few times. Its antigen has not been determined. Nothing much larger sits one base from this clone, and base qualities are not available. Via the germline V gene, CDR1 is SGHDN and CDR2 FVKESK. V loses 5 bases of germline sequence and J loses 7 bases, and the interval between the two ends is 15 bases. The CDR3 has 14 amino acids, counting the end cysteine and phenylalanine. The CDR3 DNA has 42 bases and is translated from base 1. The data belong to a study of CD8+ T cells in alopecia areata (dated by TCRdb to 2016 to 2018). For the wider study: Treated patients were enrolled in an open-label pilot trial of oral tofacitinib, 5 to 10 mg twice daily, for moderate-to-severe alopecia areata. immunoSEQ multiplex PCR using 35 Vbeta forward primers and 13 Jbeta reverse primers was used to amplify TCRbeta CDR3 regions. The study used high-throughput TCRbeta sequencing to examine T cell clonal expansion in alopecia areata, in both the C3H/HeJ mouse model and human patients. The RNA source kit depended on sample type: the PAXgene miRNA kit for fixed scalp, the miRNeasy kit for PBMCs, and the RNeasy kit for mouse skin. For the treated patients, the SALT score, which quantifies what percentage of scalp surface area is affected, served as the measure of disease severity. Biopsies were taken from tofacitinib-treated patients at baseline and again at 4 and 24 weeks into treatment, and several of those patients also had a later scalp biopsy. Scalp clonality was compared across normal scalp (n=4), patchy alopecia areata scalp (n=8), and alopecia totalis/universalis scalp (n=8). Tofacitinib was administered for 6 to 18 months, and 6 months of follow-up off drug were then conducted to assess delayed response and recurrence. Human TCRbeta sequencing covered scalp tissue and sorted CD4+ and CD8+ peripheral blood T cells from patchy and totalis/universalis alopecia areata patients and healthy controls. Results and caveats for the whole study, not just this receptor: During tofacitinib treatment, many expanded lesional clones stuck around in both scalp and blood, and this persistence may partly explain why relapse happens after treatment is stopped. TCR sequences shared between patients were less clear than in mice, possibly partly because of HLA diversity in the patient population. Unlike mouse skin, where gammadelta T cells dominate, normal human skin contains resident alphabeta T cells that get sequenced too, which complicates analysis of the scalp TCR repertoire. With tofacitinib, both scalp clonality and the number of expanded CD8+ clones among the top 100 scalp clones went down significantly. Compared with normal scalp, lesional scalp had higher clonality and more expanded CD8+ clones, particularly in alopecia totalis/universalis, a pattern that suggests antigenic drive. The treated cohort was small, with a single nonresponder, so links between baseline CD8+ expansion and response need larger studies.

Libraries were constructed by the immunoSEQ multiplex PCR assay. RNA was extracted from all samples and reverse transcribed into cDNA, which served as template for TCR sequencing. First-strand cDNA was synthesized using SuperScript III with a 2:1 mix of oligo-dT and random hexamers. A synthetic immune receptor repertoire was used to measure amplification bias, and any remaining bias was corrected computationally. In the paper's pipeline: Raw reads were preprocessed for error removal, and CDR3 was defined according to IMGT conventions as running from the conserved cysteine to phenylalanine. Clonality was computed as 1 minus the Shannon entropy, with the entropy normalized by log2 of the number of productive unique TCRs. Whether each scalp clone was CD4 or CD8 was inferred by checking scalp TCRbeta sequences against the CD4 and CD8 repertoires from sorted blood. The clones in this table, taken by TCRdb from immuneACCESS, are in-frame only. Not every clone is retained; where verified, under half of the shortfall comes from an unresolved V gene, and the cause of the rest is unknown. V and J calls and clone size follow that table, whereas D and trimming were derived from the DNA. Across this sample there are some 120,000 clones, with 61% seen only once. Jointly, the top ten make up under 7.5% of the sample.

The sample's time point, from its label and the paper: less than five weeks on oral tofacitinib. Interpreted using the paper, the treatment or condition label stands for: oral pan-JAK inhibitor, 5-10 mg twice daily. Lesional scalp punch biopsies and peripheral blood were obtained from alopecia areata patients. PBMCs were isolated by density centrifugation and stained for CD3, CD4 and CD8, and CD4+ and CD8+ T cells were sorted on a FACSAria. This receptor chain uses TRBV14 and TRBJ2-1, with no confidently assigned D gene. Sequences were derived from CD4+ T cells sorted from blood, sampled at week 4, from a patient treated with tofacitinib. The receptor comes from a human donor with alopecia areata. This receptor carries the CDR3 CASSNIGIRNEQFF. The bases are TGTGCCAGCAGCAACATAGGGATCCGGAATGAGCAGTTCTTC.